This T cell receptor (beta chain) is from a study of control samples from healthy donors and cancer patients. This clone was counted once. TCRdb's table, derived via immunoSEQ multiplex PCR, lists solely in-frame clones and lacks some. The sample lists 180,000 or so clones; 91% were seen once. This CDR3 has 13 residues. V was trimmed by 6 bases and J by 2 bases, leaving 11 bases between them. Germline-derived CDR1 and CDR2 are MNHEY and SVGAGI. The chain couples TRBV6-5 to TRBJ2-7; D uncertain. The clonotype comes from a woman aged 30 to 39 in good health. Sequencing used blood. DNA for the CDR3: TGTGCCAGCAGGGATAAAATTACCTACGAGCAGTACTTC. Its translation is CASRDKITYEQYF.